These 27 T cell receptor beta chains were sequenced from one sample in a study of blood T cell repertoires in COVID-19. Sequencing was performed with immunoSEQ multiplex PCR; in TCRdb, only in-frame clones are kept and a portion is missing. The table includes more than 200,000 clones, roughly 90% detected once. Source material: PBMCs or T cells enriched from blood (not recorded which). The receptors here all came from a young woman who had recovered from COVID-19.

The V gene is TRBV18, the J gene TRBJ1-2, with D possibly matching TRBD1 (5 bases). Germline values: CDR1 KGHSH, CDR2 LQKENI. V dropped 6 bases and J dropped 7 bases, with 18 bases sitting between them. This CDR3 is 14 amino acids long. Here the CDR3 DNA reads TGTGCCAGCTCCGAGACAGAACCCAGGGTTGGCTACACCTTC. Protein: CASSETEPRVGYTF.

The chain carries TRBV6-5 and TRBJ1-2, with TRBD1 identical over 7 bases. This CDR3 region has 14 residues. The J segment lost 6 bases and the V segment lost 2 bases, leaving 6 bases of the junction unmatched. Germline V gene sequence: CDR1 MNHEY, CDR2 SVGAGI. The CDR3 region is CASSYRQGVNGYTF. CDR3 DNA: TGTGCCAGCAGTTACCGACAGGGCGTTAATGGCTACACCTTC.

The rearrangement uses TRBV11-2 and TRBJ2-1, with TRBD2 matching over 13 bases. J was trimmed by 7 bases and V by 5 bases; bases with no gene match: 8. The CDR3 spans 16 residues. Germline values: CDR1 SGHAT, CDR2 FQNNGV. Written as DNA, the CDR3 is TGTGCCAGCAGCCCCAGACTAGCGGGAGGTGGGAATGAGCAGTTCTTC. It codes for CASSPRLAGGGNEQFF.

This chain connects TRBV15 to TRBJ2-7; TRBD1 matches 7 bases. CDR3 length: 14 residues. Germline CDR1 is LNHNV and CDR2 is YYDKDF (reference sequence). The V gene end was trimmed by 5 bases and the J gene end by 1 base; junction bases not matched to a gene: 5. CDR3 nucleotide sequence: TGTGCCACCAGCGGCCGGGACAGTTCCTACGAGCAGTACTTC. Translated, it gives CATSGRDSSYEQYF.

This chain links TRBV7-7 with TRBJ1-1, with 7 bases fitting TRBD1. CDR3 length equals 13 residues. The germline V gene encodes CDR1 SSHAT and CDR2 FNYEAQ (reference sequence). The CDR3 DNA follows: TGTGCTGTCTGGGACAGAAGGAACACTGAAGCTTTCTTT. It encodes CAVWDRRNTEAFF.

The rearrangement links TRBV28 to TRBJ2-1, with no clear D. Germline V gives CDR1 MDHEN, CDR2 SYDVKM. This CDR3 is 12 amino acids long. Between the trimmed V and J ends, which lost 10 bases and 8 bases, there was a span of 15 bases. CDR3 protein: CAMEGGADEQFF. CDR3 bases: TGTGCCATGGAAGGCGGTGCGGATGAGCAGTTCTTC.

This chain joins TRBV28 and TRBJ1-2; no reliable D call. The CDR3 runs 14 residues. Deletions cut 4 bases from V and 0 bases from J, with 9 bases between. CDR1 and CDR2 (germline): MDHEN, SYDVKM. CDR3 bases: TGTGCCAGCAGTTCCGCGGGGACTAACTATGGCTACACCTTC. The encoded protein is CASSSAGTNYGYTF.

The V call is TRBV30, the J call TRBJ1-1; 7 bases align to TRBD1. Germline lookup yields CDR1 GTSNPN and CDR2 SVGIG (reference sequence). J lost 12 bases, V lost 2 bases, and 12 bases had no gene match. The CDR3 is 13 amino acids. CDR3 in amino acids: CAWSRGQGERTFF. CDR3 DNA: TGTGCCTGGAGTAGGGGGCAGGGGGAGAGAACTTTCTTT.

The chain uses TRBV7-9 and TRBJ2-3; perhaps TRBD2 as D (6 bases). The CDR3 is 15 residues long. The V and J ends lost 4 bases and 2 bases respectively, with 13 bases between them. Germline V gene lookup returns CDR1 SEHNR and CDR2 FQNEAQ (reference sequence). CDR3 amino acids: CASSSTAGSTDTQYF. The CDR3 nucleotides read TGTGCCAGCAGCTCCACAGCGGGCTCCACAGATACGCAGTATTTT.

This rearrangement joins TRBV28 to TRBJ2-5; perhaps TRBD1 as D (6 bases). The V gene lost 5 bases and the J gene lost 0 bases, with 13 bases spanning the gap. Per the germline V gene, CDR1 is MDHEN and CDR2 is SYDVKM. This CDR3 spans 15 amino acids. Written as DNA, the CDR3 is TGTGCCAGCAGTGTACAGGGAAGGTACCAAGAGACCCAGTACTTC. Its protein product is CASSVQGRYQETQYF.

CDR3 loop: CASSHRTGVFSNQPQHF. In nucleotides, the CDR3 is TGCGCCAGCAGCCACCGGACAGGGGTTTTTAGCAATCAGCCCCAGCATTTT. The chain couples TRBV4-1 to TRBJ1-5, with 9 bases that match TRBD1. V lost 3 bases, J lost 0 bases, and 6 bases stayed unmatched. In germline, CDR1 is MGHRA, CDR2 YSYEKL. The CDR3 runs 17 residues.

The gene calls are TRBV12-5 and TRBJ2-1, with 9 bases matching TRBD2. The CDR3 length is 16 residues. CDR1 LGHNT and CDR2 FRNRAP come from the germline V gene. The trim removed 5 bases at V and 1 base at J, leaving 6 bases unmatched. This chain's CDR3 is CASGPSGMGSYNEQFF. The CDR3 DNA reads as TGTGCTAGTGGTCCTAGCGGGATGGGGTCCTACAATGAGCAGTTCTTC.

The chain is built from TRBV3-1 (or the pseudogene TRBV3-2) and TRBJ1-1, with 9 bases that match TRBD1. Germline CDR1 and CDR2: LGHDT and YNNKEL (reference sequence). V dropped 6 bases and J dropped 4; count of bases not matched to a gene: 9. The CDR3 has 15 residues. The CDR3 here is CASRDTGGWGTEAFF. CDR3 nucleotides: TGTGCCAGCAGAGATACAGGGGGCTGGGGCACTGAAGCTTTCTTT.

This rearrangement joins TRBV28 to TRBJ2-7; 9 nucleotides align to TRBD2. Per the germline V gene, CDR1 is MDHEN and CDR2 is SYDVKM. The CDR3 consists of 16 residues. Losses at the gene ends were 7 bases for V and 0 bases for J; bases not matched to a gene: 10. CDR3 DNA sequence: TGTGCCAGCACAAATGGGGGTAGCGGGAGCTCCTACGAGCAGTACTTC. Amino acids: CASTNGGSGSSYEQYF.

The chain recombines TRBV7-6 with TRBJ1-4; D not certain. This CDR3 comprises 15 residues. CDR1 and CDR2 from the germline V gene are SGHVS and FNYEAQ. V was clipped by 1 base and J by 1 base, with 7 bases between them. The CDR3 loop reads CASSLGTGTNEKLFF. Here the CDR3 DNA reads TGTGCCAGCAGCTTAGGGACTGGAACTAATGAAAAACTGTTTTTT. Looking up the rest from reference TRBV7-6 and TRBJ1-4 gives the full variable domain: GAGVSQSPRYKVTKRGQDVALRCDPISGHVSLYWYRQALGQGPEFLTYFNYEAQQDKSGLPNDRFSAERPEGSISTLTIQRTEQRDSAMYRCASSLGTGTNEKLFFGSGTQLSVL.

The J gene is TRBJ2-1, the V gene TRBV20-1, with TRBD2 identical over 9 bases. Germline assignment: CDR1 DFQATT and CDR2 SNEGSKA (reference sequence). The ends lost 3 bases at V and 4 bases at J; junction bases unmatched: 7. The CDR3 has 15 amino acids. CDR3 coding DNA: TGCAGTGCTAGTTCGCTAGCGGGACCATACAATGAGCAGTTCTTC. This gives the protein CSASSLAGPYNEQFF.

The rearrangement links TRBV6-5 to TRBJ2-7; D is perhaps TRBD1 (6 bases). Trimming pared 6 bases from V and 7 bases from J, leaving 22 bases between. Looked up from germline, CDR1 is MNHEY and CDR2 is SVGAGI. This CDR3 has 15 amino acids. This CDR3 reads CASSSLQGSLREQYF. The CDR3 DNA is TGTGCCAGCAGCTCCCTACAGGGTAGTTTGCGGGAGCAGTACTTC.

For the CDR3, the DNA is TGTGCCAGCAGCCAAGACCGGGTTCCGACTTATAATCAGCCCCAGCATTTT. Protein sequence: CASSQDRVPTYNQPQHF. The chain recombines TRBV7-9 with TRBJ1-5; no definite D call. The V end was cut by 5 bases, the J end by 4 bases, with 21 bases between. The CDR3 totals 17 residues. Germline V gene sequence: CDR1 SEHNR, CDR2 FQNEAQ (reference sequence).

CDR3 DNA: TGTGCCAGCAGTGATTCCGATGAACAGGGGAGTGAAGCTTTCTTT. It is translated as CASSDSDEQGSEAFF. The gene calls are TRBV2 and TRBJ1-1; the match to TRBD1 covers 7 bases. The junction had 11 bases not matched to a gene; V was cut back by 3 bases and J by 7 bases. The CDR3 covers 15 residues. The germline CDR1 and CDR2 sequences are SNHLY and FYNNEI.

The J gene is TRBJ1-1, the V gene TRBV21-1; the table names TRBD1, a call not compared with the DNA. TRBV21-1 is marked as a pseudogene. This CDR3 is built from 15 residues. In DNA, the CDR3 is TGTGCCAGCAGCAAACCCACAGGGGGGTACACTGAAGCTTTCTTT. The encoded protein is CASSKPTGGYTEAFF.

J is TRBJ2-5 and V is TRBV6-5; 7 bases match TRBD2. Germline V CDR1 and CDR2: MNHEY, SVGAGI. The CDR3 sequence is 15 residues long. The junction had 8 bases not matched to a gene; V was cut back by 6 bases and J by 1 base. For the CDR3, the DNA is TGTGCCAGCAGACGACCTTTAGCGGGCCAAGAGACCCAGTACTTC. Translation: CASRRPLAGQETQYF.

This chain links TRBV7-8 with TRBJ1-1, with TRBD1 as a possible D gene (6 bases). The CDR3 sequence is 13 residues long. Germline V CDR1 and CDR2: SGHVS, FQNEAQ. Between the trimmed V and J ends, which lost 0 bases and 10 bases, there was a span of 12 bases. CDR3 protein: CASSLALGGGAFF. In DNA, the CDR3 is TGTGCCAGCAGCTTAGCGCTAGGGGGTGGAGCTTTCTTT.

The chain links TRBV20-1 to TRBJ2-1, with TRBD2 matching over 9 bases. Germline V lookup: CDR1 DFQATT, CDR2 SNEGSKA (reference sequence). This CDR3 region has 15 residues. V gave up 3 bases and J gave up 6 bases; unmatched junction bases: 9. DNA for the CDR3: TGCAGTGCTAGTTCTGGGCGGGAGGGTTTCAATGAGCAGTTCTTC. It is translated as CSASSGREGFNEQFF.

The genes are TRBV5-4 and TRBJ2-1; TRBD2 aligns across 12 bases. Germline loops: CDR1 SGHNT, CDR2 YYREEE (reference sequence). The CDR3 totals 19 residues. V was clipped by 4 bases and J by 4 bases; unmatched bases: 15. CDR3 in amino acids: CASSLPLAGGGLTYNEQFF. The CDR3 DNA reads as TGTGCCAGCAGCCTCCCCCTAGCGGGGGGGGGCCTTACGTACAATGAGCAGTTCTTC.

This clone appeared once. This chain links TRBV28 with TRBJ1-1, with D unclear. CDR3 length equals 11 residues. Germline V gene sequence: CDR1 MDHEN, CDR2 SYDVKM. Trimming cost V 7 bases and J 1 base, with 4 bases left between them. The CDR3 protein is CASKANTEAFF. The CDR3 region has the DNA TGTGCCAGCAAAGCGAACACTGAAGCTTTCTTT. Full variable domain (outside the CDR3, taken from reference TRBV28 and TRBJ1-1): DVKVTQSSRYLVKRTGEKVFLECVQDMDHENMFWYRQDPGLGLRLIYFSYDVKMKEKGDIPEGYSVSREKKERFSLILESASTNQTSMYLCASKANTEAFFGQGTRLTVV.

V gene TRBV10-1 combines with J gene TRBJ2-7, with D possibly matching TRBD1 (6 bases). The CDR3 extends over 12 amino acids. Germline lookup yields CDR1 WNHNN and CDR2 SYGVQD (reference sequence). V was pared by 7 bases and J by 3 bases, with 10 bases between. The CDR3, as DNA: TGCGCCAGCAACGGACAGCTCTACGAGCAGTACTTC. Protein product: CASNGQLYEQYF.

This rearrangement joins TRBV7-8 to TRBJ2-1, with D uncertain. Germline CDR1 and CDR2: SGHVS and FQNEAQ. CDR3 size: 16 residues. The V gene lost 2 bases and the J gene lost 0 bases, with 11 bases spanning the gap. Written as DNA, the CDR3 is TGTGCCAGCAGCTTAATATCCTACCTCTCCTACAATGAGCAGTTCTTC. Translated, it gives CASSLISYLSYNEQFF.